The 27 T cell receptor beta chains below come from one sample, sequenced in a study of cytotoxic CD8 clonotypes in ibrutinib-treated CLL. Some clones are missing from TCRdb's copy, which holds only in-frame ones; the method was immunoSEQ multiplex PCR. The table shows about 140,000 clones, with around 77% occurring only once. The sequencing here drew on PBMCs, taken after 12 months of ibrutinib treatment. The receptors shown here come from a human donor with chronic lymphocytic leukemia.

Points on this clone: Other DNA variants within this sample encode the same CDR3. This chain connects TRBV30 to TRBJ2-3; the D is unclear. CDR1 GTSNPN and CDR2 SVGIG come from the germline V gene (reference sequence). Trimming left V 0 bases short and J 5 bases short, with 3 bases between. There are 11 residues in the CDR3. CDR3: CAWSVRDTQYF. As DNA, the CDR3 is TGTGCCTGGAGTGTACGAGATACGCAGTATTTT.

The chain links TRBV28 to TRBJ2-7, with 7 bases matching TRBD1. CDR3 length: 16 amino acids. Unmatched junction bases numbered 15, after V lost 6 bases and J lost 4 bases. Germline V CDR1 and CDR2: MDHEN, SYDVKM. The CDR3 nucleotides read TGTGCCAGCAGACCCGGACAGGAGTTCCCAGCGTACGAGCAGTACTTC. Translating it yields CASRPGQEFPAYEQYF.

This clone was counted a single time. The chain employs TRBV7-2 and TRBJ2-7, with D maybe TRBD2 (5 bases). CDR1 and CDR2 (germline): SGHTA, FQGNSA. There are 15 residues in the CDR3. V was shortened by 1 base and J by 7 bases, with 17 bases between the two germline ends. In DNA, the CDR3 is TGTGCCAGCAGCTTAGTGGCGGGCTCTAAGGTAGAGCAGTACTTC. The encoded protein is CASSLVAGSKVEQYF.

This CDR3 reads CASSPTGDRYEQYF. The CDR3 DNA reads as TGTGCCAGCAGTCCGACAGGGGACCGCTACGAGCAGTACTTC. V gene TRBV6-6 combines with J gene TRBJ2-7; 8 nucleotides match TRBD1. The CDR3 length is 14 residues. Trimming removed 5 bases from V and 3 bases from J; junction bases left unmatched: 6. Germline CDR1 reads MNHNY; CDR2 reads SVGAGI (reference sequence).

This chain's CDR3 is CASSFRGPGELFF. The DNA of the CDR3 is TGCGCCAGCAGCTTTCGGGGCCCCGGGGAGCTGTTTTTT. The rearrangement links TRBV5-1 to TRBJ2-2, with D perhaps given as TRBD1 or TRBD2 (5 bases each). This CDR3 has 13 residues. The V end was cut by 2 bases, the J end by 6 bases, with 8 bases between. Germline V CDR1 and CDR2: SGHRS, YFSETQ.

The chain has TRBV10-3 and TRBJ2-3; D gene uncertain. Trimming took 3 bases from V and 2 from J, leaving 9 bases between them. The CDR3 contains 14 residues. Per the germline V gene, CDR1 is ENHRY and CDR2 is SYGVKD. CDR3: CAISDPLVTDTQYF. In DNA form, the CDR3 reads TGTGCCATCAGTGACCCGCTAGTCACAGATACGCAGTATTTT.

This clone was detected once. This chain uses TRBV5-1 with TRBJ2-7; TRBD2 is a possible D gene (6 bases). The CDR3 extends over 13 amino acids. Germline V lookup: CDR1 SGHRS, CDR2 YFSETQ. V dropped 4 bases and J dropped 0 bases, with 8 bases sitting between them. CDR3 in amino acids: CASSRENSYEQYF. The CDR3 DNA follows: TGCGCCAGCAGCCGGGAGAACTCCTACGAGCAGTACTTC.

This sequence joins TRBV27 and TRBJ2-1, with D possibly matching TRBD2 (6 bases). V was cut by 0 bases and J by 4 bases, with 13 bases left in between. The germline V gene encodes CDR1 MNHEY and CDR2 SMNVEV (reference sequence). The CDR3 loop spans 16 amino acids. CDR3 in DNA: TGTGCCAGCAGTTTATCGGTGTGGGAGGATTACAATGAGCAGTTCTTC. As protein: CASSLSVWEDYNEQFF.

The V call is TRBV2, the J call TRBJ1-2, with 8 bases that match TRBD1. J gave up 3 bases and V 5 bases, and 8 bases lay outside the gene matches. CDR1 SNHLY and CDR2 FYNNEI come from the germline V gene. CDR3 length: 15 residues. The CDR3 DNA follows: TGTGCCAGCAGTCGGACGGGACAGGACTACTATGGCTACACCTTC. Its protein product is CASSRTGQDYYGYTF. Based on the CDR3 plus reference TRBV2 and TRBJ1-2, the full variable domain is EPEVTQTPSHQVTQMGQEVILRCVPISNHLYFYWYRQILGQKVEFLVSFYNNEISEKSEIFDDQFSVERPDGSNFTLKIRSTKLEDSAMYFCASSRTGQDYYGYTFGSGTRLTVV.

This sequence joins TRBV6-5 and TRBJ1-3; TRBD1 agrees at 7 bases. The V segment lost 6 bases and the J segment 3 bases; nucleotides outside the gene matches: 8. The CDR3 runs 15 residues. Germline V lookup: CDR1 MNHEY, CDR2 SVGAGI. The CDR3 DNA follows: TGTGCCAGCAGAATTCACAGGGGAGGTGGAAACACCATATATTTT. It encodes CASRIHRGGGNTIYF.

V usage is TRBV18 and J usage is TRBJ1-5, with D possibly being TRBD1 (6 bases). The CDR3 runs 14 residues. Deletions cut 4 bases from V and 3 bases from J, with 10 bases between. CDR1 and CDR2 from the germline V gene are KGHSH and LQKENI. The CDR3 sequence is CASSLDSFNQPQHF. CDR3 nucleotides: TGTGCCAGCTCACTGGACAGCTTCAATCAGCCCCAGCATTTT.

V usage is TRBV11-1 and J usage is TRBJ2-7; TRBD2 aligns across 11 bases. This CDR3 has 16 residues. Germline values: CDR1 SGHAT, CDR2 FQDESV (reference sequence). J lost 3 bases, V lost 5 bases, and 9 bases had no gene match. The CDR3 sequence is CASSLLTSGAHYEQYF. CDR3 DNA: TGTGCCAGCAGCCTTCTGACTAGCGGGGCCCACTACGAGCAGTACTTC.

V gene TRBV5-1 combines with J gene TRBJ2-7, with unresolved D. Germline CDR1 and CDR2: SGHRS and YFSETQ. The CDR3 has 13 amino acids. Trimming stripped 0 bases from V and 6 bases from J, with 10 bases between. CDR3 DNA: TGCGCCAGCAGCTTGGATTCCCATCTCGAGCAGTACTTC. Amino acid sequence: CASSLDSHLEQYF.

The chain is built from TRBV27 and TRBJ2-7; D is unclear. CDR1 MNHEY and CDR2 SMNVEV come from the germline V gene (reference sequence). The CDR3 runs to 16 residues. Deletions cut 3 bases from V and 0 bases from J, with 15 bases between. CDR3 sequence reads: CASSFLSLGSSYEQYF. The CDR3 nucleotides are TGTGCCAGCAGTTTTCTCTCCCTGGGAAGCTCCTACGAGCAGTACTTC.

This clone was picked up a small number of times. The chain combines TRBV13 with TRBJ1-2; D perhaps matches TRBD1 (5 bases). The germline V and J ends were trimmed by 3 bases and 7 bases, with 9 bases remaining between them. The CDR3 covers 12 residues. Germline lookup yields CDR1 PRHDT and CDR2 FYEKMQ (reference sequence). The DNA of the CDR3 is TGTGCCAGCAGCTTCGGGGCCGGTGGCTACACCTTC. It translates to CASSFGAGGYTF.

The chain combines TRBV9 with TRBJ2-5, with TRBD2 identical over 7 bases. V lost 4 bases to trimming and J lost 5 bases; unmatched junction nucleotides: 8. The CDR3 length is 14 residues. Germline V gives CDR1 SGDLS, CDR2 YYNGEE. The CDR3 loop is CASSLLGGWETQYF. CDR3 in DNA: TGTGCCAGCAGCCTCTTGGGGGGGTGGGAGACCCAGTACTTC.

The sample holds a few counts of this clone. The rearrangement joins TRBV28 to TRBJ1-5; TRBD1 matches at 7 bases. CDR1 is MDHEN and CDR2 is SYDVKM in the germline V gene. The CDR3 has 17 amino acids. V shed 6 bases, J shed 4 bases, and the junction held 15 bases outside the gene matches. Here the CDR3 reads CASSPRPRTGGNQPQHF. DNA of the CDR3: TGTGCCAGCAGCCCCCGCCCGAGGACAGGCGGGAATCAGCCCCAGCATTTT. The full variable domain, completed using reference TRBV28 and TRBJ1-5, is DVKVTQSSRYLVKRTGEKVFLECVQDMDHENMFWYRQDPGLGLRLIYFSYDVKMKEKGDIPEGYSVSREKKERFSLILESASTNQTSMYLCASSPRPRTGGNQPQHFGDGTRLSIL.

The chain carries TRBV5-8 and TRBJ1-4; no reliable D call. The CDR3 totals 14 residues. The germline V gene has CDR1 SGHTS and CDR2 YDEGEE. V was trimmed by 2 bases and J by 1 base, leaving 6 bases between them. CDR3 in amino acids: CASSLTRTNEKLFF. CDR3 DNA: TGTGCCAGCAGCTTAACCCGAACTAATGAAAAACTGTTTTTT.

This clone was seen only once. V gene TRBV5-1 combines with J gene TRBJ2-1, with D tentatively TRBD1 or TRBD2 (5 bases each). V was trimmed by 3 bases and J by 4 bases, leaving 14 bases between them. The CDR3 length is 15 residues. Germline values: CDR1 SGHRS, CDR2 YFSETQ. The CDR3 nucleotides read TGCGCCAGCAGCTCCCCCGGGACGCAGTACAATGAGCAGTTCTTC. Translation gives CASSSPGTQYNEQFF.

The chain links TRBV7-9 to TRBJ1-1, with no clear D. V gave up 1 base and J gave up 3 bases, with 12 bases separating them. Germline assignment: CDR1 SEHNR and CDR2 FQNEAQ (reference sequence). This CDR3 contains 15 residues. CDR3 in DNA: TGTGCCAGCAGCTTAGAGGCAGGAAAGGACACTGAAGCTTTCTTT. It codes for CASSLEAGKDTEAFF.

The chain is built from TRBV27 and TRBJ1-5, with D maybe TRBD1 (6 bases). V was clipped by 5 bases and J by 6 bases, with 14 bases between them. The CDR3 extends over 14 amino acids. Germline CDR1 MNHEY, CDR2 SMNVEV (reference sequence). This CDR3 reads CASSPGEASQPQHF. CDR3 sequence (DNA): TGTGCCAGCAGTCCAGGGGAAGCGAGTCAGCCCCAGCATTTT.

The chain joins TRBV6-5 to TRBJ2-1; the D gene is possibly TRBD2 (5 bases). The CDR3 runs to 13 residues. CDR1 MNHEY and CDR2 SVGAGI come from the germline V gene. The V gene lost 8 bases and the J gene lost 5 bases, with 13 bases spanning the gap. The CDR3 loop reads CASYSRGNNEQFF. The CDR3 DNA follows: TGTGCCAGCTACTCTCGGGGAAACAATGAGCAGTTCTTC.

The CDR3 DNA sequence: TGCGCCAGCAGCCTGTGGGGGTCGGGAGCTTACAATGAGCAGTTCTTC. Translating it yields CASSLWGSGAYNEQFF. The chain employs TRBV4-1 and TRBJ2-1; D might be TRBD2 (6 bases). The CDR3 is 16 amino acids. The V gene's germline CDR1 is MGHRA and CDR2 YSYEKL. V shed 4 bases and J shed 4 bases, with 17 bases lying between them.

This chain uses TRBV5-6 with TRBJ1-1; D gene uncertain. This CDR3 comprises 13 residues. Looked up from germline, CDR1 is SGHDT and CDR2 is YYEEEE. Trimming stripped 0 bases from V and 8 bases from J, with 11 bases between. The CDR3 DNA reads TGTGCCAGCAGCTTGGGCAGTCCACTAGAAGCTTTCTTT. This sequence encodes CASSLGSPLEAFF.

The genes are TRBV6-4 and TRBJ1-1; D uncertain. The germline CDR1 and CDR2 sequences are MRHNA and SNTAGT. The CDR3 length is 13 residues. With 0 bases removed from V and 4 bases from J, the gap between germline ends came to 6 bases. The chain's CDR3 is CASSDSRSTEAFF. The CDR3 DNA sequence: TGTGCCAGCAGTGACTCGAGGAGCACTGAAGCTTTCTTT.

The sample holds one count of this clone. The chain is built from TRBV6-5 and TRBJ2-1, with TRBD2 identical over 12 bases. The length of the CDR3 is 15 residues. Germline loops: CDR1 MNHEY, CDR2 SVGAGI. V dropped 3 bases and J dropped 4; count of bases not matched to a gene: 1. The CDR3 DNA is TGTGCCAGCAGTTATGGACTAGCGGGATACAATGAGCAGTTCTTC. This gives the protein CASSYGLAGYNEQFF.

The chain carries TRBV18 and TRBJ1-5; D is possibly TRBD1 (5 bases). The V gene lost 2 bases and the J gene lost 3 bases, with 14 bases spanning the gap. This CDR3 comprises 16 residues. Germline V gene data show CDR1 as KGHSH and CDR2 as LQKENI. The CDR3 region is CASSPGRERVNQPQHF. The CDR3 DNA reads TGTGCCAGCTCACCAGGCAGGGAACGGGTCAATCAGCCCCAGCATTTT.